The rows below give T cell receptor beta chains drawn from one sample of a study of molecular identifiers for immune sequencing clone quantification. From the PCR reads, TCRdb called clonotypes with MiXCR, one entry per CDR3 protein. The table records roughly 320,000 distinct CDR3 sequences, roughly a quarter of them present only once. The sequencing input was naive CD8+ T cells from blood, with Jurkat cell RNA spiked in. The receptor source for this set is a human donor in good health. Some libraries in this study had Jurkat cell RNA spiked in. The CDR3 runs from the conserved cysteine through the conserved F or W. The D gene is left open where the match is weak.

v_call: TRBV20-1
j_call: TRBJ1-6
d_call: TRBD1
cdr3_aa: CSAREVKLVRTGLSPLHF

v_call: TRBV7-3
j_call: TRBJ2-3
d_call: TRBD2
cdr3_aa: CASSLNGGGGTDTQYF

v_call: TRBV28
j_call: TRBJ2-5
d_call: TRBD1
cdr3_aa: CASSYRGQETQYF

v_call: TRBV12-3/TRBV12-4
j_call: TRBJ2-2
d_call: -
cdr3_aa: CASSPGTGGLFF

v_call: TRBV6-5
j_call: TRBJ2-4
d_call: -
cdr3_aa: CASSYGYIQYF

v_call: TRBV5-6
j_call: TRBJ2-7
d_call: -
cdr3_aa: CASSLRDNLYEQYF

v_call: TRBV29-1
j_call: TRBJ2-3
d_call: -
cdr3_aa: CSVHITDTQYF

v_call: TRBV4-3
j_call: TRBJ2-3
d_call: TRBD1
cdr3_aa: CASSAGQGSTDTQYF

v_call: TRBV6-2/TRBV6-3
j_call: TRBJ2-5
d_call: TRBD1
cdr3_aa: CASSPPTGRETQYF

v_call: TRBV9
j_call: TRBJ2-2
d_call: -
cdr3_aa: CASCVGSGYTGELFF

v_call: TRBV7-9
j_call: TRBJ2-1
d_call: -
cdr3_aa: CASSLLDEDNEQFF

v_call: TRBV5-6
j_call: TRBJ2-7
d_call: TRBD2
cdr3_aa: CASSLASSGPYEQYF

v_call: TRBV28
j_call: TRBJ2-2
d_call: TRBD2
cdr3_aa: CASRELAGGYTGELFF

v_call: TRBV29-1
j_call: TRBJ2-1
d_call: -
cdr3_aa: CSVQWEESSYNEQFF

v_call: TRBV10-3
j_call: TRBJ1-1
d_call: TRBD1
cdr3_aa: CAISELMTGGATEAFF

v_call: TRBV30
j_call: TRBJ2-1
d_call: TRBD2
cdr3_aa: CACNSGIESYNEQFF

v_call: TRBV9
j_call: TRBJ2-5
d_call: -
cdr3_aa: CASSVDILQETQYF

v_call: TRBV5-1
j_call: TRBJ1-5
d_call: -
cdr3_aa: CVSGIIAGTDENQPQHF

v_call: TRBV29-1
j_call: TRBJ2-7
d_call: TRBD1
cdr3_aa: CSVEAGGFEQHF

v_call: TRBV7-9
j_call: TRBJ1-1
d_call: -
cdr3_aa: CASSLVQGGWTEAFF

v_call: TRBV12-3/TRBV12-4
j_call: TRBJ1-5
d_call: -
cdr3_aa: CASSLIGEGGNQPQHF

v_call: TRBV27
j_call: TRBJ2-1
d_call: -
cdr3_aa: CASTPTRVLGTNEQFF

v_call: TRBV20-1
j_call: TRBJ2-2
d_call: -
cdr3_aa: CSAPPLGGTAGELFF

v_call: TRBV4-1
j_call: TRBJ1-5
d_call: TRBD1
cdr3_aa: CASSPTGVSNQPQHF

v_call: TRBV7-9
j_call: TRBJ2-5
d_call: TRBD2
cdr3_aa: CASSPDAGTSRAKPQYF

v_call: TRBV11-2
j_call: TRBJ2-3
d_call: -
cdr3_aa: CASSRQLSTDTQYF

v_call: TRBV24-1
j_call: TRBJ2-1
d_call: -
cdr3_aa: CATSDPGLNYNEQFF

v_call: TRBV27
j_call: TRBJ2-3
d_call: TRBD1
cdr3_aa: CASTAGTGYTDTQYF

v_call: TRBV20-1
j_call: TRBJ2-7
d_call: -
cdr3_aa: CSAKFADPTEYF

v_call: TRBV3-1
j_call: TRBJ2-2
d_call: -
cdr3_aa: CASTGQTGELFF

v_call: TRBV5-5
j_call: TRBJ2-2
d_call: -
cdr3_aa: CASGSNTGELFF

v_call: TRBV29-1
j_call: TRBJ1-1
d_call: -
cdr3_aa: CSALWTEAFF

v_call: TRBV20-1
j_call: TRBJ2-4
d_call: -
cdr3_aa: CSARLQDLAKNIQYF

v_call: TRBV27
j_call: TRBJ2-7
d_call: -
cdr3_aa: CASSLLVNTYEQYF

v_call: TRBV20-1
j_call: TRBJ2-7
d_call: TRBD1
cdr3_aa: CSAQPGTGGEQYF

v_call: TRBV6-1
j_call: TRBJ1-1
d_call: TRBD1
cdr3_aa: CASSPPSYTGGLSNTEAFF

v_call: TRBV5-5
j_call: TRBJ1-1
d_call: -
cdr3_aa: CSSSFGVKTEAFF

v_call: TRBV7-8
j_call: TRBJ2-7
d_call: -
cdr3_aa: CASSPGAVSSYEQYF

v_call: TRBV10-2
j_call: TRBJ1-1
d_call: -
cdr3_aa: CATNEGLFMEAFF

v_call: TRBV13
j_call: TRBJ2-2
d_call: -
cdr3_aa: CASREGMNTGELFF

v_call: TRBV7-9
j_call: TRBJ2-7
d_call: -
cdr3_aa: CASSLSTPVDHEQYF

v_call: TRBV2
j_call: TRBJ1-2
d_call: -
cdr3_aa: CASSDGRQGSYGYTF

v_call: TRBV2
j_call: TRBJ2-3
d_call: TRBD2
cdr3_aa: CASSNQAGGPNTQYF

v_call: TRBV5-1
j_call: TRBJ2-3
d_call: TRBD2
cdr3_aa: CASSLRLAGAFGRDTQYF

v_call: TRBV27
j_call: TRBJ2-7
d_call: TRBD1
cdr3_aa: CASSEQGAHEQYF

v_call: TRBV10-3
j_call: TRBJ2-7
d_call: TRBD1
cdr3_aa: CAISESDRASSSYEQYF

v_call: TRBV12-3/TRBV12-4
j_call: TRBJ2-1
d_call: TRBD2
cdr3_aa: CASASGGPYNEQLF

v_call: TRBV28
j_call: TRBJ1-1
d_call: -
cdr3_aa: CASSDIMNTEAFF

v_call: TRBV7-2
j_call: TRBJ2-7
d_call: -
cdr3_aa: CASTFEVGLYAQYF

v_call: TRBV6-2/TRBV6-3
j_call: TRBJ2-1
d_call: -
cdr3_aa: CASKGIWQFF

v_call: TRBV4-1
j_call: TRBJ2-7
d_call: -
cdr3_aa: CASSQTDSIVYEQYF

v_call: TRBV9
j_call: TRBJ2-2
d_call: TRBD2
cdr3_aa: CASSPERGGRGGELFF

v_call: TRBV4-3
j_call: TRBJ1-1
d_call: -
cdr3_aa: CASSQDKRGEAFF

v_call: TRBV5-6
j_call: TRBJ2-7
d_call: -
cdr3_aa: CASSLSGPDPEEQYF

v_call: TRBV4-3
j_call: TRBJ2-5
d_call: -
cdr3_aa: CASSQEWGEETQYF

v_call: TRBV13
j_call: TRBJ2-1
d_call: -
cdr3_aa: CASSRGWPGSFF

v_call: TRBV11-2
j_call: TRBJ1-4
d_call: TRBD1
cdr3_aa: CASSLGTANEKLFF

v_call: TRBV27
j_call: TRBJ2-7
d_call: -
cdr3_aa: CASTRSGGTYPSYEQYF

v_call: TRBV19
j_call: TRBJ2-6
d_call: -
cdr3_aa: CASSIDGSTFSGANVLTF